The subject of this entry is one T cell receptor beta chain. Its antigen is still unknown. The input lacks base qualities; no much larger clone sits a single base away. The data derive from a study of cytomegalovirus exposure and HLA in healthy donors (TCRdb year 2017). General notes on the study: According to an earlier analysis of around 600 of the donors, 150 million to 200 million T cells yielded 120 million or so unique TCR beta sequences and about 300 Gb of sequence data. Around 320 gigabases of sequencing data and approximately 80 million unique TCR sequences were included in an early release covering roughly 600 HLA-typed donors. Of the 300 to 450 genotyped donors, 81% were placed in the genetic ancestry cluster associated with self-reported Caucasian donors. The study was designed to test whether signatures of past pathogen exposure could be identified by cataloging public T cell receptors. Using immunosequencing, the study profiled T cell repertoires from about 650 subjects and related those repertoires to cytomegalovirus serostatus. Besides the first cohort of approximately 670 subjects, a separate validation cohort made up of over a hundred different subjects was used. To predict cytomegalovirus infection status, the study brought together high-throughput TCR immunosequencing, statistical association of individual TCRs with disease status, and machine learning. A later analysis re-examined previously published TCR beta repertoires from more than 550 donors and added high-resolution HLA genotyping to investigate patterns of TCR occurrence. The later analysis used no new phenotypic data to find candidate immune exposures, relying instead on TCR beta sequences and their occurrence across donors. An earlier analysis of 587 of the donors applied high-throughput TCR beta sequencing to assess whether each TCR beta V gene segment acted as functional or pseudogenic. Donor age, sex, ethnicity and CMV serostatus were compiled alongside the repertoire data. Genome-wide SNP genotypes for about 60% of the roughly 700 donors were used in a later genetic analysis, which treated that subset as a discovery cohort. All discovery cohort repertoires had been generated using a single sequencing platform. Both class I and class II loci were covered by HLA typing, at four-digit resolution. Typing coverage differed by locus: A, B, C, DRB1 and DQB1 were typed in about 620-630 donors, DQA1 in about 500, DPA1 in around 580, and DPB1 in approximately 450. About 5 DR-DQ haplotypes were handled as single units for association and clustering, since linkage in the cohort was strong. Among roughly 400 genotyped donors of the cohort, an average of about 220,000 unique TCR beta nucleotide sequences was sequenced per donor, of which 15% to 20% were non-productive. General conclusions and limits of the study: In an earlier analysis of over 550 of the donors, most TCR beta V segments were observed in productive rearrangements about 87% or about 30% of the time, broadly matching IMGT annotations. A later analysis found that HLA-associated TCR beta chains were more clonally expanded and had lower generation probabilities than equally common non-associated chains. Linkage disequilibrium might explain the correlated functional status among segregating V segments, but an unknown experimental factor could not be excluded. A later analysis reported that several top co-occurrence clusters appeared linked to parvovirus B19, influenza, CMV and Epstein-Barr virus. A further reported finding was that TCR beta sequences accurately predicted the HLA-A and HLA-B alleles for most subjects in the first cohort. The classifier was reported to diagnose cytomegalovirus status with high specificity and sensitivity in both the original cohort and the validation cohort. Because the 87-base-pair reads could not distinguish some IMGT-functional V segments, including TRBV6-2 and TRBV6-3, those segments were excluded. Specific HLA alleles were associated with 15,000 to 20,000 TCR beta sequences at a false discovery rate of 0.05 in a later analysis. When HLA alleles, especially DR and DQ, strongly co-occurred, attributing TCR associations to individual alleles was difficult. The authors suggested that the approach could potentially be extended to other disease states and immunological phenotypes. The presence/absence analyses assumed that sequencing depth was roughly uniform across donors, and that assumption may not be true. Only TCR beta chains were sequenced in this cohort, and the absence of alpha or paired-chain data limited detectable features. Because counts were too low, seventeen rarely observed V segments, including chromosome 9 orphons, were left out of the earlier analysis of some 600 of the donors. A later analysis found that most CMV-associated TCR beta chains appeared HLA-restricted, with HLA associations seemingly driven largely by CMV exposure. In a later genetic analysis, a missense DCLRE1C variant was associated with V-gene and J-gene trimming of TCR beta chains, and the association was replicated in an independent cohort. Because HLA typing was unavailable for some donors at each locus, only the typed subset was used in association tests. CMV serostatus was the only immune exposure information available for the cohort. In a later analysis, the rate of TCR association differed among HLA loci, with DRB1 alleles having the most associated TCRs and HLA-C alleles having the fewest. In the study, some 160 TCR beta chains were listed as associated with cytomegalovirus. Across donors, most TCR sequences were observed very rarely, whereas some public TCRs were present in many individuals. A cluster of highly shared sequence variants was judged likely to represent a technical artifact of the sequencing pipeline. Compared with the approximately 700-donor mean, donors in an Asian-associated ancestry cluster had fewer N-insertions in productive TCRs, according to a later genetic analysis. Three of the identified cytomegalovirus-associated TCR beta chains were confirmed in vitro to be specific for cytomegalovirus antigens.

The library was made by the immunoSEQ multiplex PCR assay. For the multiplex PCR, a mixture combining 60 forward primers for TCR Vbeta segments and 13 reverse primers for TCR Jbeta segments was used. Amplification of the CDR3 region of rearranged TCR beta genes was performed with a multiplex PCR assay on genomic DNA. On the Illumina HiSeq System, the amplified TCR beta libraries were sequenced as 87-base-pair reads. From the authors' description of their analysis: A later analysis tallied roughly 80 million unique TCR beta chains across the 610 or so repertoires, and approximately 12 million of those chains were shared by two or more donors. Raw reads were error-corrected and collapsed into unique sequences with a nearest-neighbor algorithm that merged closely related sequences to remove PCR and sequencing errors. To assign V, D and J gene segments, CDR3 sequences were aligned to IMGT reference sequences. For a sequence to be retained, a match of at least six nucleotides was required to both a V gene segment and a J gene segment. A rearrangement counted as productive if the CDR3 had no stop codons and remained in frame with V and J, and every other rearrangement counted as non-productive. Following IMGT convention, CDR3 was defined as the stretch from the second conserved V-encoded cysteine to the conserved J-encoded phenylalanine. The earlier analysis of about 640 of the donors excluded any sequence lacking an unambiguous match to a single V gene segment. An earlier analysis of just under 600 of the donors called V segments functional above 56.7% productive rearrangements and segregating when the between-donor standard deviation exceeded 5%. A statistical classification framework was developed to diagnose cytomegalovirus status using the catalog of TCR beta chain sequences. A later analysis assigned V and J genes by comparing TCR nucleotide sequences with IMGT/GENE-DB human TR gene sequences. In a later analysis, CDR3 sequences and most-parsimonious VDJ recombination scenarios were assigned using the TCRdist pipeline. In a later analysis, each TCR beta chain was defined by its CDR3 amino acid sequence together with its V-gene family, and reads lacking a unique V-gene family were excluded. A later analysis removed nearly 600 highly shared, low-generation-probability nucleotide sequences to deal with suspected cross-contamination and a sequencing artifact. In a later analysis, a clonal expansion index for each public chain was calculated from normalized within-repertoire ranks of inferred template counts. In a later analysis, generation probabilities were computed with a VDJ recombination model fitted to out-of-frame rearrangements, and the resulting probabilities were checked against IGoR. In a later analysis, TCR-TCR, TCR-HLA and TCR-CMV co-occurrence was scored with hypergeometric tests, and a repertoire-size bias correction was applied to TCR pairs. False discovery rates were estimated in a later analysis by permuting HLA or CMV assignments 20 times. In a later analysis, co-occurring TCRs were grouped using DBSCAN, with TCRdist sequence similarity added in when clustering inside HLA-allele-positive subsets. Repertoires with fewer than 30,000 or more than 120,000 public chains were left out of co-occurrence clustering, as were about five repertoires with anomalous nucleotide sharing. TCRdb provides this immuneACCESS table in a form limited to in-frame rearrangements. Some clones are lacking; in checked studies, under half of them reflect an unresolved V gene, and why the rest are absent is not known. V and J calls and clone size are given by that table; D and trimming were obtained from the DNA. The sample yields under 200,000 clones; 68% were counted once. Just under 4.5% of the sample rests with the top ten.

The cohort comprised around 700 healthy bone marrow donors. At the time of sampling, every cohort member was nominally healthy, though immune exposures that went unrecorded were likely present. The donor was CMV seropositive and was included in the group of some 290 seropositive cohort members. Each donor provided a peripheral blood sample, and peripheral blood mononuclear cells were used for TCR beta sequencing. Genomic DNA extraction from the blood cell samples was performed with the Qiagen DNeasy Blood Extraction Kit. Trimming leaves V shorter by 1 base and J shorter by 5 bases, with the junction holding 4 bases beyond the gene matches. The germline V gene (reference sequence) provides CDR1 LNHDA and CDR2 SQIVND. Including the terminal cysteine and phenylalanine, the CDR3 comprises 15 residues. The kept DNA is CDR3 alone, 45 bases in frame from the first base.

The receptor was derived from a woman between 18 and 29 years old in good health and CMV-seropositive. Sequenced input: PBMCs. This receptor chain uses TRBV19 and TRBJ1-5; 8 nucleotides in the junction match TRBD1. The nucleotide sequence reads TGTGCCAGTAGTATAGGGAGCAGGGGGCATCAGCCCCAGCATTTT. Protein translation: CASSIGSRGHQPQHF. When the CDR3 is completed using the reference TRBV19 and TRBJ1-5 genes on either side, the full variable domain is DGGITQSPKYLFRKEGQNVTLSCEQNLNHDAMYWYRQDPGQGLRLIYYSQIVNDFQKGDIAEGYSVSREKKESFPLTVTSAQKNPTAFYLCASSIGSRGHQPQHFGDGTRLSIL.